The clone carrying this T cell receptor (beta chain) was observed many times. The antigen is undetermined. The data stem from a study of Graves' ophthalmopathy and Graves' hyperthyroidism. Findings and limits, study-wide: In predicting ophthalmopathy progression, the model reached roughly 71% sensitivity and 72.22% specificity.

Orbital computed tomography, thyroid ultrasound, TRAb, serum thyroxine and clinical symptoms formed the basis of diagnosis. The germline V gene encodes CDR1 MNHEY and CDR2 SMNVEV (reference sequence). This CDR3 comprises 14 residues. V lost 3 bases, J lost 2 bases, and 4 bases stayed unmatched. As the template, RNA transcripts were used to amplify TCR beta CDR3 regions. Amplification began with first-round RT-PCR using HTBI primers, then second-round multiplex PCR was performed. Via MiXCR, TCRdb re-called the multiplex PCR reads, giving one row per CDR3 protein. The sample shows roughly 160,000 distinct CDR3 sequences, roughly 36% of them seen only once.

Sequenced sample: peripheral blood. The chain is built from TRBV27 and TRBJ2-7; 7 positions agree with TRBD1. The clonotype comes from a man aged 25-40 years with Graves' ophthalmopathy. CDR3 loop: CASSLTGKPYEQYF. In DNA form, the CDR3 reads TGTGCCAGCAGTTTGACAGGGAAGCCCTACGAGCAGTACTTC.